Each of the 14 T cell receptor beta chains below was sequenced from the same sample in a study of cytomegalovirus exposure and HLA in healthy donors (dated by TCRdb to about 2017). Receptor amplification or capture employed the immunoSEQ multiplex PCR assay. A mixture of 60 forward primers for TCR Vbeta segments and 13 reverse primers for TCR Jbeta segments was used in the multiplex PCR. Imported from immuneACCESS, the table was reduced by TCRdb to in-frame sequences with V and J called. These copies leave out some clones; in studies compared against another copy, an unresolved V gene accounts for under half, and the cause of the remainder is not known. The sample table lists approximately 190,000 clones, about 13% of them with a count of one. Of the sample, 7.8% falls within the top ten clones. The sample comprised PBMCs. These receptors were obtained from a man aged 50-60 years in good health and CMV-seropositive.

In its sample, this clone was seen a few times. The genes are TRBV5-4 and TRBJ1-1; unclear D gene. Looked up from germline, CDR1 is SGHNT and CDR2 is YYREEE (reference sequence). This CDR3 has 14 residues. Trimming removed 0 bases at V and 2 bases at J, with 8 bases between. The CDR3 sequence is CASSLGAGNTEAFF. CDR3 nucleotides: TGTGCCAGCAGCTTGGGGGCAGGAAACACTGAAGCTTTCTTT.

V gene TRBV19 combines with J gene TRBJ1-6; the match to TRBD1 covers 9 bases. CDR3 size: 14 residues. Germline V CDR1 and CDR2: LNHDA, SQIVND (reference sequence). V shed 6 bases and J 4 bases; nucleotides not matched to a gene: 1. As DNA, the CDR3 is TGTGCCAGTAGACAGGGGGCTTATAATTCACCCCTCCACTTT. Amino acids: CASRQGAYNSPLHF.

This clone was detected only a few times. The J gene is TRBJ1-1, the V gene TRBV7-3, with D unclear. V was trimmed by 5 bases and J by 3 bases, leaving 13 bases between them. Germline CDR1 reads SGHTA; CDR2 reads FQGTGA. The CDR3 covers 14 residues. CDR3 nucleotide sequence: TGTGCCAGCAGCCGTAACCCCGGGGACACTGAAGCTTTCTTT. Translation gives CASSRNPGDTEAFF. Looking up the rest from reference TRBV7-3 and TRBJ1-1 gives the full variable domain: GAGVSQTPSNKVTEKGKYVELRCDPISGHTALYWYRQSLGQGPEFLIYFQGTGAADDSGLPNDRFFAVRPEGSVSTLKIQRTERGDSAVYLCASSRNPGDTEAFFGQGTRLTVV.

This clone was detected a few times. Other DNA sequences within the sample encode an identical CDR3. This chain connects TRBV5-4 to TRBJ2-5; 9 bases line up with TRBD2. The CDR3 runs 14 residues. V trimming: 5 bases; J trimming: 5 bases; junction bases outside the gene matches: 7. CDR1 is SGHNT and CDR2 is YYREEE in the germline V gene (reference sequence). The CDR3 region has the DNA TGTGCCAGCAGGCCCAGCGGGGGGCGGGAGACCCAGTACTTC. Amino acids: CASRPSGGRETQYF.

This chain links TRBV7-9 with TRBJ2-6, with D possibly TRBD1 on 5 matching bases. V was pared by 5 bases and J by 1 base, with 9 bases between. Germline-derived CDR1 and CDR2 are SEHNR and FQNEAQ (reference sequence). There are 15 residues in the CDR3. For the CDR3, the DNA is TGTGCCAGCAGCCCGCGACAGTCTGGGGCCAACGTCCTGACTTTC. Translation gives CASSPRQSGANVLTF.

This clone came up a few times. V and J are TRBV9 and TRBJ2-7; TRBD1 matches at 9 bases. The CDR3 has 15 amino acids. V shed 4 bases and J 5 bases; nucleotides not matched to a gene: 10. Germline CDR1 SGDLS, CDR2 YYNGEE. The CDR3 protein is CASSPRDRVGDEQYF. The CDR3, as DNA: TGTGCCAGCAGCCCCCGGGACAGGGTAGGGGACGAGCAGTACTTC.

This clone has only a few counts. The chain is built from TRBV29-1 and TRBJ2-5, with a weak D call TRBD2 (5 bases). Trimming took 5 bases from V and 5 from J, leaving 12 bases between them. Looked up from germline, CDR1 is SQVTM and CDR2 is ANQGSEA. The CDR3 covers 12 residues. The CDR3 loop reads CSVRGGIETQYF. The CDR3 DNA reads as TGCAGCGTTAGAGGAGGTATCGAGACCCAGTACTTC.

This clone has a handful of counts. The chain links TRBV5-1 to TRBJ1-2, with TRBD1 identical over 12 bases. This CDR3 contains 16 residues. CDR1 and CDR2 from the germline V gene are SGHRS and YFSETQ. J gave up 4 bases and V 0 bases, and 4 bases lay outside the gene matches. The CDR3 DNA follows: TGCGCCAGCAGCTTGGCCGGGACAGGGGGCATCTATGGCTACACCTTC. This sequence encodes CASSLAGTGGIYGYTF.

This clone appeared once. The chain uses TRBV7-2 and TRBJ2-3, with TRBD1 identical over 11 bases. The V segment lost 8 bases and the J segment 3 bases; nucleotides outside the gene matches: 1. The germline gives CDR1 SGHTA, CDR2 FQGNSA. The CDR3 sequence is 13 residues long. CDR3 residues: CASGTGGTDTQYF. In DNA form, the CDR3 reads TGTGCCAGCGGGACAGGGGGGACAGATACGCAGTATTTT.

This clone has a handful of counts. The genes are TRBV18 and TRBJ1-2; 8 bases are shared with TRBD1. Germline V gene lookup returns CDR1 KGHSH and CDR2 LQKENI. The CDR3 totals 14 residues. Trimming took 3 bases from V and 8 from J; bases not matched to a gene: 8. CDR3 loop: CASSPTGVLKGYTF. The DNA of the CDR3 is TGTGCCAGCTCACCGACAGGGGTGTTGAAAGGCTACACCTTC.

This clone was counted a few times. V usage is TRBV6-5 and J usage is TRBJ2-5; 10 bases agree with TRBD2. CDR3 length: 16 amino acids. V lost 2 bases and J lost 6; bases outside the gene matches: 9. Germline CDR1 and CDR2: MNHEY and SVGAGI. This chain's CDR3 is CASSYEAGGPKKTQYF. The CDR3 DNA reads TGTGCCAGCAGTTACGAAGCGGGGGGGCCTAAAAAGACCCAGTACTTC.

This chain links TRBV28 with TRBJ1-1; 10 bases agree with TRBD1. J gave up 5 bases and V 10 bases, and 7 bases lay outside the gene matches. CDR1 is MDHEN and CDR2 is SYDVKM in the germline V gene. The CDR3 is 13 residues long. The CDR3: CATRTGGKTEAFF. The CDR3 coding sequence is TGTGCCACCCGGACAGGGGGAAAAACTGAAGCTTTCTTT.

This clone was detected only a few times. This sequence joins TRBV4-3 and TRBJ1-1; D is unresolved. This CDR3 spans 15 amino acids. Trimming stripped 1 base from V and 4 bases from J, with 13 bases between. Germline V gives CDR1 LGHNA, CDR2 YSLEER. The CDR3 nucleotides read TGCGCCAGCAGCCAAGGGGTTCGACTAATCACTGAAGCTTTCTTT. Translation gives CASSQGVRLITEAFF.

The CDR3 DNA reads TGCGCCAGCAGCCAAGAGGGACTAGCGGGGGTCAATGAGCAGTTCTTC. Translating gives CASSQEGLAGVNEQFF. The J gene is TRBJ2-1, the V gene TRBV4-3; 14 nucleotides line up with TRBD2. Germline V gives CDR1 LGHNA, CDR2 YSLEER. This CDR3 is 16 amino acids long. The V segment lost 0 bases and the J segment 6 bases; nucleotides outside the gene matches: 1.